The sample holds many counts of the clone carrying this T cell receptor beta chain. Its target is unknown. The CDR3 totals 14 residues. V was clipped by 4 bases and J by 3 bases, with 10 bases between them. The germline gives CDR1 SGHRS, CDR2 YFSETQ. Peripheral blood was collected from the related graft donor on the marrow donation day. The data were obtained in a study of T cells after posttransplantation cyclophosphamide. Broader study findings: TRB clonality was highly associated with recipient CMV seropositivity and reactivation.

Clones were read by immunoSEQ multiplex PCR, and TCRdb kept only the in-frame ones, dropping some. This sample carries about 38,000 clones, none of them present only once. The TCR sequence derives from a man aged 25 to 45 in good health and a related stem cell transplant donor. This chain connects TRBV5-1 to TRBJ1-4; D not certain. The specimen sequenced was PBMCs. The CDR3 coding sequence is TGCGCCAGCAGCCCTATACAGCCTAATGAAAAACTGTTTTTT. It yields the protein CASSPIQPNEKLFF.